This entry lists 10 T cell receptor beta chains sequenced from one sample in a study of blood T cell repertoires in COVID-19. The data were produced by immunoSEQ multiplex PCR, yet TCRdb's version contains in-frame clones alone and is incomplete. The sample contains more than 350,000 clones, approximately 87% of which appear only once. The material sequenced was peripheral blood. The receptors shown here come from a woman aged 25 to 39 with COVID-19, enrolled during active disease.

This sequence joins TRBV5-4 and TRBJ2-7; 8 bases align to TRBD1. Germline CDR1 and CDR2: SGHNT and YYREEE (reference sequence). The CDR3 sequence is 14 residues long. V lost 0 bases and J lost 7; bases outside the gene matches: 6. The chain's CDR3 is CASSLGTGMEEQYF. Here the CDR3 DNA reads TGTGCCAGCAGCTTGGGGACAGGGATGGAGGAGCAGTACTTC.

V is TRBV3-1 (or the pseudogene TRBV3-2) and J is TRBJ2-3, with TRBD1 identical over 8 bases. Germline V gives CDR1 LGHDT, CDR2 YNNKEL (reference sequence). Unmatched junction bases numbered 8, after V lost 6 bases and J lost 3 bases. The CDR3 is made up of 15 amino acids. The CDR3 loop reads CASSQTGAGTDTQYF. CDR3 in DNA: TGTGCCAGCAGTCAGACAGGGGCGGGTACAGATACGCAGTATTTT.

In regard to this clone: A much larger clone lies one base from this, so it may be a read error. The genes are TRBV9 and TRBJ2-1, with D perhaps matching TRBD2 (5 bases). Per germline, CDR1 SGDLS and CDR2 YYNGEE. Trimming took 0 bases from V and 0 from J, leaving 7 bases between them. The CDR3 has 15 amino acids. CDR3 protein: CASSVAGNSYNEQFF. The CDR3 DNA reads as TGTGCCAGCAGCGTAGCGGGGAACTCCTACAATGAGCAGTTCTTC. Based on the CDR3 plus reference TRBV9 and TRBJ2-1, the full variable domain is DSGVTQTPKHLITATGQRVTLRCSPRSGDLSVYWYQQSLDQGLQFLIQYYNGEERAKGNILERFSAQQFPDLHSELNLSSLELGDSALYFCASSVAGNSYNEQFFGPGTRLTVL.

The chain couples TRBV5-1 to TRBJ1-1, with 10 bases matching TRBD1. Germline V gene sequence: CDR1 SGHRS, CDR2 YFSETQ. The CDR3 covers 15 residues. With 4 bases clipped from V and 3 bases from J, the junction kept 6 bases outside the gene matches. The CDR3 is CASSTGQGGYTEAFF. The CDR3 DNA follows: TGCGCCAGCAGCACCGGACAGGGGGGATACACTGAAGCTTTCTTT.

J is TRBJ2-5 and V is TRBV29-1; 7 positions match TRBD1. CDR3 length equals 12 residues. Germline V gives CDR1 SQVTM, CDR2 ANQGSEA. Losses at the gene ends were 7 bases for V and 5 bases for J; bases not matched to a gene: 7. This chain's CDR3 is CSANRGRETQYF. The CDR3 DNA follows: TGCAGCGCAAACAGGGGCCGGGAGACCCAGTACTTC.

CDR3 region: CASSYSSTYRGYGYTF. The CDR3 DNA sequence: TGTGCCAGCAGTTACTCGTCCACGTACAGGGGATATGGCTACACCTTC. This sequence joins TRBV6-2 or TRBV6-3 and TRBJ1-2, with 7 positions matching TRBD1. V gave up 0 bases and J gave up 5 bases; unmatched junction bases: 9. Germline CDR1 is MNHEY and CDR2 is SVGEGT. The CDR3 sequence is 16 residues long.

The chain recombines TRBV5-1 with TRBJ2-5; 8 bases align to TRBD1. This CDR3 has 16 residues. With V trimmed by 0 bases and J by 4 bases, 8 bases remained unmatched. Germline V CDR1 and CDR2: SGHRS, YFSETQ. The CDR3 DNA follows: TGCGCCAGCAGCTTGGACTACTCAGGGGGCGGAGAGACCCAGTACTTC. Translated: CASSLDYSGGGETQYF. The variable domain in full, with the rest retrieved from reference TRBV5-1 and TRBJ2-5, is KAGVTQTPRYLIKTRGQQVTLSCSPISGHRSVSWYQQTPGQGLQFLFEYFSETQRNKGNFPGRFSGRQFSNSRSEMNVSTLELGDSALYLCASSLDYSGGGETQYFGPGTRLLVL.

The rearrangement uses TRBV19 and TRBJ2-1; TRBD2 matches 14 bases. J was trimmed by 9 bases and V by 7 bases; bases with no gene match: 11. CDR3 size: 16 residues. CDR1 LNHDA and CDR2 SQIVND come from the germline V gene (reference sequence). The CDR3 DNA reads as TGTGCCAGTAATCCTTGGGGGACTAGCGGGAGTAGTGAGCAGTTCTTC. It translates to CASNPWGTSGSSEQFF.

V and J are TRBV18 and TRBJ2-7, with D perhaps TRBD1 (5 bases). V gave up 5 bases and J gave up 2 bases, with 16 bases separating them. Germline CDR1 KGHSH, CDR2 LQKENI. CDR3 length equals 15 residues. CDR3 DNA sequence: TGTGCCAGCTCAGAAGAACTGGACACGACCTACGAGCAGTACTTC. Its translation is CASSEELDTTYEQYF.

The chain carries TRBV9 and TRBJ2-6; TRBD2 is a possible D gene (5 bases). This CDR3 is built from 16 residues. Between the trimmed V and J ends, which lost 0 bases and 1 base, there was a span of 8 bases. Germline CDR1 and CDR2: SGDLS and YYNGEE. This CDR3 is CASSVERYSGANVLTF. Here the CDR3 DNA reads TGTGCCAGCAGCGTAGAGCGGTATTCTGGGGCCAACGTCCTGACTTTC.